This T cell receptor (beta chain) was sequenced during a study of blood T cell repertoires in COVID-19 (dated by TCRdb to the early 2020s). As for the study more broadly: Samples covering the acute and convalescent phases of COVID-19 were provided by collaborators in the United States, Italy and Spain. The material from the prospective study consisted of cDNA or gDNA derived from T cells, B-cell-depleted T cells, or PBMCs. The dataset comprised deeply sampled blood TCRbeta repertoires from subjects exposed to, actively infected with, or recovered from COVID-19. A freely available public database, intended as a resource for researchers studying the immune response to SARS-CoV-2, is where the repertoires were released. Samples came from the ongoing ImmuneRACE study (first 160 participants) plus 1,254 subjects from 6 global collaborators. Nearly every sample came with metadata listing a de-identified subject ID, COVID-19 status, age in years and sex. Where HLA class I and class II types were available, the types were taken from metadata supplied by the sample provider, not from assay-based typing.

In Seattle, one collaborating source enrolled patients while the infection was active and tracked those patients longitudinally over the course of disease. Collaborating institutions collected whole blood in K2EDTA tubes following their own protocols. For TCRbeta analysis, collaborator samples were shipped as frozen whole blood, as isolated PBMCs, or as DNA extracted from either sample type. TCRbeta CDR3 regions were amplified from genomic DNA using the immunoSEQ Assay, a bias-controlled multiplex PCR. Concerning the study's data processing: Within the assay, amplification of reference gene primers was used to estimate how many nucleated cells each sample contained. To quantify the absolute abundance of each unique TCRbeta CDR3 rearrangement, sequence reads were collapsed and filtered. For each sample, productive Simpson clonality was calculated by taking the square root of Simpson's diversity index across productive rearrangements. TCRdb mirrors the immuneACCESS table, restricted to in-frame sequences. Some clones are absent from its copies; in checked studies, under half trace to an unresolved V gene, and the reason for the others is unknown. V, J and clone size reflect that table, while D and trimming were determined from the DNA. Recorded for this sample are around 400,000 clones; roughly 86% of them occurred a single time. The ten most abundant clones make up around 9.3% of the sample.

V trim: 2 bases; J trim: 0 bases; unmatched bases: 4. From its cysteine to its phenylalanine, the CDR3 spans 18 amino acids. The retained sequence is limited to the CDR3, 54 bases, with the frame set at the first base. In the germline V gene, CDR1 corresponds to MDHEN and CDR2 to SYDVKM. Of note for this clone: Its antigen target is currently unknown. Per-nucleotide qualities are absent, and no much larger clonotype sits a single base away.

General conclusions and limits of the study: How much clinical and demographic metadata was included differed by source and by participant, and the metadata was provided uncurated.

The clonotype originates from a woman younger than 45 with COVID-19, enrolled during active disease. The chain employs TRBV28 and TRBJ2-1, and 13 junctional nucleotides match TRBD2. Sequenced input: peripheral blood. The encoded CDR3 is CASSLPTSGRNSYNEQFF. The nucleotides are TGTGCCAGCAGTTTACCGACTAGCGGGAGGAACTCCTACAATGAGCAGTTCTTC. Here the CDR3 is joined to the reference TRBV28 and TRBJ2-1 genes, and the full variable domain is: DVKVTQSSRYLVKRTGEKVFLECVQDMDHENMFWYRQDPGLGLRLIYFSYDVKMKEKGDIPEGYSVSREKKERFSLILESASTNQTSMYLCASSLPTSGRNSYNEQFFGPGTRLTVL.